This is a list of T cell receptor beta chains from one sample in a study of identifying expanded T cells in peripheral blood. Here immunoSEQ multiplex PCR was the method, and the copy in TCRdb shows in-frame clones only, minus some. Of 100,000 to 150,000 clones listed, 84% are singletons. Sequences were obtained from blood. These receptors were collected from a person aged 18 to 69 in good health. Both conserved end residues are trimmed from each CDR3. A D gene is named only where the DNA matches it firmly.

TRBV6-5	-	TRBJ2-7	ASSYSGTPGIYEQY
TRBV5-4	TRBD1	TRBJ1-2	ASPVGQGANYGYT
TRBV7-9	-	TRBJ2-2	ASSLVLRRSTGELF
TRBV2	-	TRBJ1-1	ARGQGRETEAF
TRBV6-1	TRBD1	TRBJ1-6	ASSDPDRGISPLH
TRBV4-1	-	TRBJ2-7	ASSQAGFLPYEQY
TRBV6-6	-	TRBJ1-2	ASSLTDNYGYT
TRBV5-1	TRBD1	TRBJ1-2	ASSARDRGPRGYT
TRBV7-2	-	TRBJ2-7	ASSFDYGAYEQY
TRBV5-6	TRBD1	TRBJ1-2	ASSLIPRGRQLYGYT
TRBV2	-	TRBJ2-5	ASSPQQTSKTQY
TRBV6-5	-	TRBJ1-5	ASSLTGPNQPQH
TRBV12-5	-	TRBJ1-2	ASGLGAFGYT
TRBV7-9	-	TRBJ1-2	ASSFVGSNYGYT
TRBV7-2	TRBD1	TRBJ1-2	ASSLEGTGIGYT
TRBV5-6	-	TRBJ2-2	ASSFGVNTGELF
TRBV9	TRBD2	TRBJ2-1	ASTVAGHYNEQF
TRBV19	-	TRBJ2-7	ASSMIHGTYEQY
TRBV10-3	-	TRBJ1-6	AIQREGFDSPLH
TRBV11-2	-	TRBJ2-7	ASSLETNYEQY
TRBV11-3	-	TRBJ1-2	ASSFGGAVDGYT
TRBV4-3	-	TRBJ1-3	ASSQDWYRTYSSGNTIY
TRBV29-1	TRBD2	TRBJ2-3	SAARAGGTDTQY
TRBV6-5	-	TRBJ1-2	ASSSFFGDGYT
TRBV7-9	-	TRBJ2-7	ASKTSTSGRGSEQY
TRBV6-5	-	TRBJ1-1	ASSYSRRGAVTEAF
TRBV7-6	-	TRBJ1-1	ASSSPFNSPMNTEAF
TRBV15	TRBD1	TRBJ1-2	ATSQGAIRLGYGYT
TRBV30	TRBD1	TRBJ2-5	AWSRDSQETQY
TRBV4-3	-	TRBJ2-3	ASSQGRGWVGDTQY
TRBV11-1	TRBD1	TRBJ1-2	ASSPRQGAIYGYT
TRBV7-7	-	TRBJ2-5	AITLTIPQETQY
TRBV14	-	TRBJ1-4	ASSQVRQGIEKLF
TRBV6-5	TRBD1	TRBJ1-4	ASRDRVNEKLF
TRBV5-4	-	TRBJ1-2	ASSLQSQHYGYT
TRBV7-9	-	TRBJ1-2	ASSPLTENYGYT
TRBV28	-	TRBJ2-7	ASSFSGDAYEQY
TRBV5-6	-	TRBJ2-7	ASFLLAEIPYEQY
TRBV11-2	-	TRBJ1-1	ASSLVRGTEAF
TRBV5-1	-	TRBJ1-3	ASSLGFPGNTIY
TRBV4-3	-	TRBJ1-4	ASSHQGTNEKLF
TRBV11-3	-	TRBJ2-1	ASSFEGAVRNEQF
TRBV2	-	TRBJ2-5	ASSPQETQY
TRBV19	-	TRBJ1-6	ASSSVANSPLH
TRBV2	-	TRBJ2-2	ASSVGLGPDGELF
TRBV15	-	TRBJ2-3	ATSRDWDGGTDTQY
TRBV5-1	-	TRBJ2-6	ASSLVVGSYSGANVLT
TRBV5-1	TRBD1	TRBJ1-2	ASSYGSSGQGNGYT
TRBV5-1	-	TRBJ2-5	ASMDGGRAQY
TRBV9	-	TRBJ2-5	ASSVNGHLQETQY
TRBV7-3	-	TRBJ1-1	ASGLYMNTEAF
TRBV4-3	TRBD1	TRBJ1-4	ASSQEYVATGSELF
TRBV7-9	TRBD1	TRBJ2-7	ASSKTGKVYEQY
TRBV18	-	TRBJ2-3	ASSGGNDVTDTQY
TRBV19	-	TRBJ1-5	ASSGANQPQH
TRBV7-8	TRBD1	TRBJ2-3	ASSSSLGQGNTDTQY
TRBV7-9	-	TRBJ2-6	ASSQDGSGANVLT
TRBV9	-	TRBJ1-1	ASTSVSNTEAF
TRBV11-3	-	TRBJ2-2	ASSFAENTGELF
TRBV6-1	-	TRBJ1-2	ASSERVGQNYGYT